A single TCR beta chain is shown here with its context. The data belong to a study of blood T cell repertoires in COVID-19. Losses at the gene ends were 4 bases for V and 4 bases for J; bases not matched to a gene: 5. Germline CDR1 is SGHNT and CDR2 is YYREEE (reference sequence). The CDR3 is 14 amino acids. Membership in each cohort depended on participant-reported clinical history. In the original workflow: Reference gene primer amplification in the assay estimated nucleated cell counts. Profiling relied on immunoSEQ multiplex PCR, and the TCRdb table lists in-frame clones only, not all of them. V and J calls and clone size come straight from that table; D and trimming were deduced from the DNA. The sample shows 300,000 or so clones, more than 75% of them seen only once.

The receptor was isolated from a woman aged 30 to 39 who had recovered from COVID-19. The chain joins TRBV5-4 to TRBJ1-2; TRBD1 aligns across 9 bases. The sample was PBMCs or T cells enriched from blood (not recorded which). CDR3 in DNA: TGTGCCAGCAGCCGCCCGGGACAGGGCTATGGCTACACCTTC. Encoded protein: CASSRPGQGYGYTF.